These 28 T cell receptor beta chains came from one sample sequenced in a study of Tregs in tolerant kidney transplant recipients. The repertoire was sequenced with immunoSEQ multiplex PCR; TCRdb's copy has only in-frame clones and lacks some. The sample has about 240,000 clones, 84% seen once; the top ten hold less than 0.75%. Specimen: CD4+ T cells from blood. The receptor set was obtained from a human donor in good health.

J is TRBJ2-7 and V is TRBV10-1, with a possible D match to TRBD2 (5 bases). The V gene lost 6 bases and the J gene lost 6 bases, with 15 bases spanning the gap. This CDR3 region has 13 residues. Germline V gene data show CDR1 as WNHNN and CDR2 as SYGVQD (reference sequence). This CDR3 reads CASSVDFSGEQYF. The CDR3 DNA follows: TGCGCCAGCAGCGTGGACTTCTCTGGCGAGCAGTACTTC.

CDR3: CASSLEGNGEQYF. CDR3 nucleotide sequence: TGTGCCAGCAGCTTAGAAGGGAATGGCGAGCAGTACTTC. The chain links TRBV11-3 to TRBJ2-7; no clear D. The CDR3 runs 13 residues. The V gene lost 0 bases and the J gene lost 6 bases, with 9 bases spanning the gap. CDR1 is SGHNT, CDR2 YENEEA, per germline. Variable domain in full (rest from reference TRBV11-3 and TRBJ2-7): EAGVVQSPRYKIIEKKQPVAFWCNPISGHNTLYWYLQNLGQGPELLIRYENEEAVDDSQLPKDRFSAERLKGVDSTLKIQPAELGDSAVYLCASSLEGNGEQYFGPGTRLTVT.

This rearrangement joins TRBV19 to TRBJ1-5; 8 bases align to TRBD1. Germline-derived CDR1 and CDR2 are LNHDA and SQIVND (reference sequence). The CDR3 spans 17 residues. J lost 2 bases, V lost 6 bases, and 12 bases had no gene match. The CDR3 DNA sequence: TGTGCCAGTAGCCTCGGACAGGGTAGAAATGGCAATCAGCCCCAGCATTTT. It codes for CASSLGQGRNGNQPQHF.

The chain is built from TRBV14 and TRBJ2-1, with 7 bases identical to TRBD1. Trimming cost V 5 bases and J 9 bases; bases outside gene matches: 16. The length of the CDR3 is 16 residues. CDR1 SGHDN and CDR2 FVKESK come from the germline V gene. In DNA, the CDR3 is TGTGCCAGCAGCTCCCGGACAGGCATGCAAGGTGGTGAGCAGTTCTTC. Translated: CASSSRTGMQGGEQFF.

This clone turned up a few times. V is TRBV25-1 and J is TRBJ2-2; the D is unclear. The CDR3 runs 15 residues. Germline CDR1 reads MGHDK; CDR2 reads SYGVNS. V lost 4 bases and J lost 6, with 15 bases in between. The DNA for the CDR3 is TGTGCCAGCAGTGTACAGAGCCTCGAAGCCGGGGAGCTGTTTTTT. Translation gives CASSVQSLEAGELFF.

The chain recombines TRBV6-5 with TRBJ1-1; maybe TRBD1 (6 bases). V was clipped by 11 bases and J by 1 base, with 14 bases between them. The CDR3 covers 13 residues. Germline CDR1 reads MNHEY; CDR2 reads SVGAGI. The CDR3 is CACRLGQNTEAFF. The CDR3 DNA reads TGTGCCTGCCGGCTGGGACAGAACACTGAAGCTTTCTTT.

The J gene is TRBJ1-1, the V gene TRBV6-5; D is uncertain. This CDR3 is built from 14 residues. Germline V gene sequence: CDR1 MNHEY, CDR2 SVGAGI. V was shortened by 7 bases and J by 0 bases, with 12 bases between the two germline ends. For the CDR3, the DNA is TGTGCCAGCACCGTTGACGGAATGAACACTGAAGCTTTCTTT. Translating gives CASTVDGMNTEAFF.

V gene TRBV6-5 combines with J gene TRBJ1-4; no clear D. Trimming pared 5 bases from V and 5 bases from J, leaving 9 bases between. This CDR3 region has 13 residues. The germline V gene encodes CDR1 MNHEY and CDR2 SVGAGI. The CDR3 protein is CASSTRTNEKLFF. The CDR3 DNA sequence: TGTGCCAGCAGTACCAGGACCAATGAAAAACTGTTTTTT.

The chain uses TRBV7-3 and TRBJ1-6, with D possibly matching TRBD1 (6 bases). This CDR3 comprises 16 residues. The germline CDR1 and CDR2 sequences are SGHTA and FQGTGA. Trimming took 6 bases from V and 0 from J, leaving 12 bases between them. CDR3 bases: TGTGCCAGCAGTACAGGGCCCAGCTCCTATAATTCACCCCTCCACTTT. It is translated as CASSTGPSSYNSPLHF.

The CDR3 is CASSAWGLAGGQDTQYF. CDR3 sequence (DNA): TGTGCCAGTAGTGCTTGGGGACTAGCGGGAGGGCAGGATACGCAGTATTTT. V and J are TRBV19 and TRBJ2-3, with 16 bases fitting TRBD2. Germline lookup yields CDR1 LNHDA and CDR2 SQIVND (reference sequence). J lost 6 bases, V lost 5 bases, and 8 bases had no gene match. This CDR3 is built from 17 residues.

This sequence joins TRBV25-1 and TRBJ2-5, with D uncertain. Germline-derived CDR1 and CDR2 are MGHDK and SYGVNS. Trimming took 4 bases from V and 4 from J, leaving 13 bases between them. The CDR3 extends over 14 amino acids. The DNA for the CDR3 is TGTGCCAGCAGTGTTAAAGGAATCGGAGAGACCCAGTACTTC. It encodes CASSVKGIGETQYF.

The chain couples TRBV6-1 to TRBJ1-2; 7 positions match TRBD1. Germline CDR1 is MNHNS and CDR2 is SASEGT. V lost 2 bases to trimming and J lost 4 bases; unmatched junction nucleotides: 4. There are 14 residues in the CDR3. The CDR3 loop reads CASSELGTVYGYTF. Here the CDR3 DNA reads TGTGCCAGCAGTGAATTGGGGACAGTCTATGGCTACACCTTC.

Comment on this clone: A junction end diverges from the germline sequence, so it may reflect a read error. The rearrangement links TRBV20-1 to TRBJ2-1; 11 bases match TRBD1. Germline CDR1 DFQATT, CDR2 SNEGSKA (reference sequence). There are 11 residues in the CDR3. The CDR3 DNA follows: TGCAGTGCTACTATTCCGGGACAGGGGGTCTTC. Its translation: CSATIPGQGVF.

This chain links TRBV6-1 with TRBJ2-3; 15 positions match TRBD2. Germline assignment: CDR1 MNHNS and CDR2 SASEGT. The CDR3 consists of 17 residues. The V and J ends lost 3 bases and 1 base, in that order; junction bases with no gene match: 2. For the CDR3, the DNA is TGTGCCAGCAGTGACGGGACTAGCGGGAGGCGCACAGATACGCAGTATTTT. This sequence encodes CASSDGTSGRRTDTQYF.

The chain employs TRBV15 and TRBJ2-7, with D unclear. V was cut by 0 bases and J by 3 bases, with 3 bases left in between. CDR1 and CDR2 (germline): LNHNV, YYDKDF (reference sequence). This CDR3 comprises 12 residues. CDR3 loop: CATSREYYEQYF. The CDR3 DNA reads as TGTGCCACCAGCAGAGAATACTACGAGCAGTACTTC.

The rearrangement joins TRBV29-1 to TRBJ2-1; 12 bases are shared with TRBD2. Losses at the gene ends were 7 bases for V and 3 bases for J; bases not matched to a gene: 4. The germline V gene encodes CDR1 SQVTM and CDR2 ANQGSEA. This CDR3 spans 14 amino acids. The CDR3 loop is CSARTSGVYNEQFF. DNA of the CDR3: TGCAGCGCTAGGACTAGCGGGGTCTACAATGAGCAGTTCTTC.

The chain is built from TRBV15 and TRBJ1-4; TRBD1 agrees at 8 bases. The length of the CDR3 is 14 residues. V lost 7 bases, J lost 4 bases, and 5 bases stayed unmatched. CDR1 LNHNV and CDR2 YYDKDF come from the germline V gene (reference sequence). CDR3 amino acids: CATKPGQVNEKLFF. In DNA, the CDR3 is TGTGCCACCAAGCCGGGACAGGTTAATGAAAAACTGTTTTTT.

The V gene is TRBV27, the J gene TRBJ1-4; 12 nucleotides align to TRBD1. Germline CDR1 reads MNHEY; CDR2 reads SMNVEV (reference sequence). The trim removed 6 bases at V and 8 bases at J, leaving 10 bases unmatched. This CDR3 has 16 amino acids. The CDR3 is CASRRDRGRAWEKLFF. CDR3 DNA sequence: TGTGCCAGCAGACGGGACAGGGGGCGCGCATGGGAAAAACTGTTTTTT.

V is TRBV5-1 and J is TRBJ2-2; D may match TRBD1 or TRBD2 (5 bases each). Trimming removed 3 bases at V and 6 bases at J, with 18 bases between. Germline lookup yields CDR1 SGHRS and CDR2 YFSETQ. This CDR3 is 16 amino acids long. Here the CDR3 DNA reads TGCGCCAGCAGCTCCAGGGTGGGTGGGGACGCCGGGGAGCTGTTTTTT. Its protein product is CASSSRVGGDAGELFF.

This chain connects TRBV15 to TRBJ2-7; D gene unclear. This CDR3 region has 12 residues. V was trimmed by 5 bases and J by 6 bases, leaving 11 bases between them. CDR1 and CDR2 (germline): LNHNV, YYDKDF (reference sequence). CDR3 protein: CATSGSPGEQYF. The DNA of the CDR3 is TGTGCCACCAGCGGATCCCCGGGCGAGCAGTACTTC.

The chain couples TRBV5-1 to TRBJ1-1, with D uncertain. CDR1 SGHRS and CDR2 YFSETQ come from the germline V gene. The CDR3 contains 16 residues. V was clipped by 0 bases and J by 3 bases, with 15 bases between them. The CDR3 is CASSLAVAVADTEAFF. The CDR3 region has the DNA TGCGCCAGCAGCTTGGCCGTAGCGGTGGCTGACACTGAAGCTTTCTTT.

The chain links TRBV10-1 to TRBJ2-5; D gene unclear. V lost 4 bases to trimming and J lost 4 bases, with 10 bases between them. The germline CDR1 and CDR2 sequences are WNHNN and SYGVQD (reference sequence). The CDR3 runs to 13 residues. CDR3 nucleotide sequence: TGCGCCAGCAGTGCGGTTATCGGAGAGACCCAGTACTTC. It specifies CASSAVIGETQYF.

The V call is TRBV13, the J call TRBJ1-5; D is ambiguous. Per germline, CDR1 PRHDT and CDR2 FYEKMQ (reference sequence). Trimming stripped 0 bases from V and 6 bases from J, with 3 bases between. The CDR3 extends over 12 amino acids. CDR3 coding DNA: TGTGCCAGCAGCTTAGGGGGTCAGCCCCAGCATTTT. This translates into CASSLGGQPQHF.

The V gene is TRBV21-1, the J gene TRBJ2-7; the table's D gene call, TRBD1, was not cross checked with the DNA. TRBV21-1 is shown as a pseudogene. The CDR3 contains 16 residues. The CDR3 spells CASSAIEDRGKYEQYF. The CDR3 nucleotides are TGTGCCAGCAGCGCCATCGAGGACAGGGGGAAATACGAGCAGTACTTC.

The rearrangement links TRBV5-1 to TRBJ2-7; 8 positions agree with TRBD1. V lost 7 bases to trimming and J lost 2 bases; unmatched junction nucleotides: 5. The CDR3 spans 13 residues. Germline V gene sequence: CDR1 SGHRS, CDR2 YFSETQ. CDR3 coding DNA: TGCGCCAGCGGGGCGGACAGGGCCTACGAGCAGTACTTC. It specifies CASGADRAYEQYF.

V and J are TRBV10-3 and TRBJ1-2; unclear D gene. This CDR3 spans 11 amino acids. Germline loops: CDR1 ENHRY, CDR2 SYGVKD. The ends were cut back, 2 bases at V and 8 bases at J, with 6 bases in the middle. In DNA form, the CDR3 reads TGTGCCATCAGTGAGGTTGGGGGCTACACCTTC. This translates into CAISEVGGYTF.

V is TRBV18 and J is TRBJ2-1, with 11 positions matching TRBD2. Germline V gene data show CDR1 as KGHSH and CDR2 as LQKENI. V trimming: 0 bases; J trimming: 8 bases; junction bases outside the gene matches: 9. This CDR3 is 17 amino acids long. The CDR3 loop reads CASSPPRGLAGVDEQFF. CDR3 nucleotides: TGTGCCAGCTCACCACCGCGAGGACTAGCGGGCGTCGATGAGCAGTTCTTC.

The CDR3 here is CASSGGQPQETQYF. The CDR3 region has the DNA TGCGCCAGCAGCGGAGGACAGCCACAAGAGACCCAGTACTTC. The chain employs TRBV5-1 and TRBJ2-5, with D perhaps matching TRBD1 (6 bases). Germline V gene sequence: CDR1 SGHRS, CDR2 YFSETQ. V lost 4 bases, J lost 2 bases, and 12 bases lay in between. The CDR3 covers 14 residues. Combining the CDR3 with reference TRBV5-1 and TRBJ2-5 gives the whole variable domain KAGVTQTPRYLIKTRGQQVTLSCSPISGHRSVSWYQQTPGQGLQFLFEYFSETQRNKGNFPGRFSGRQFSNSRSEMNVSTLELGDSALYLCASSGGQPQETQYFGPGTRLLVL.